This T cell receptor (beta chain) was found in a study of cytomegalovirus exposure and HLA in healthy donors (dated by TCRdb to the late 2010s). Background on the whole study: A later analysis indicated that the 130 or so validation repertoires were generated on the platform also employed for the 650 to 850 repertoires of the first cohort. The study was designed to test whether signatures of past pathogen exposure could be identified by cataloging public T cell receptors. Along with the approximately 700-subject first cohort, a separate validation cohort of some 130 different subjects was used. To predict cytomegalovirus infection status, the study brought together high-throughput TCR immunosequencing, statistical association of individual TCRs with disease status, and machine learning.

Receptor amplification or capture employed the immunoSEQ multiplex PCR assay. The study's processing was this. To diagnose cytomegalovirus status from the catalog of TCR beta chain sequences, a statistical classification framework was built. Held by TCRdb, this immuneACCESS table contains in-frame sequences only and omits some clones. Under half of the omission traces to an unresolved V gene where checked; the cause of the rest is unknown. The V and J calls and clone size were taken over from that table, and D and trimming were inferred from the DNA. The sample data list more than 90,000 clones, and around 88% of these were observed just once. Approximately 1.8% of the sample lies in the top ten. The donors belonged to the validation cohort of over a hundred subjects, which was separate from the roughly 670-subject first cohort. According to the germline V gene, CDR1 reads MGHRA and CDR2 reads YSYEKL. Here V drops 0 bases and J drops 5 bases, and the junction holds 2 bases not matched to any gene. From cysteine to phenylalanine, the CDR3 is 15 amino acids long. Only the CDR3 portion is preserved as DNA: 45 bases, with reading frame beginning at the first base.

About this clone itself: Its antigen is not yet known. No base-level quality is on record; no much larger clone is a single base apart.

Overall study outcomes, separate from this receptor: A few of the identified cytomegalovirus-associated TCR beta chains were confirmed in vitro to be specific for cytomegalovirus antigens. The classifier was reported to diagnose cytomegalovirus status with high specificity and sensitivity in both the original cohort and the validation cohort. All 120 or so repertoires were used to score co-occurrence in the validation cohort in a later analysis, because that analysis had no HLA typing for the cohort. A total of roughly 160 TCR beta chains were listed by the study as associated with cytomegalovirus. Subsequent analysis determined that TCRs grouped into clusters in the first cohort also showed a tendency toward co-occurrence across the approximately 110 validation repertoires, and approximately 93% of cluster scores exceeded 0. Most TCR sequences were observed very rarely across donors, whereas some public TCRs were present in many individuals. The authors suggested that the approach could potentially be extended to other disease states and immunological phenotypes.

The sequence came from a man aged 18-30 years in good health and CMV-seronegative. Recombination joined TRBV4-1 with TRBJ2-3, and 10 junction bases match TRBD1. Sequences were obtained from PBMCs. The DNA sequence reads TGCGCCAGCAGCCAAGAAGACAGGGGGCGAGATACGCAGTATTTT. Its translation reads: CASSQEDRGRDTQYF.